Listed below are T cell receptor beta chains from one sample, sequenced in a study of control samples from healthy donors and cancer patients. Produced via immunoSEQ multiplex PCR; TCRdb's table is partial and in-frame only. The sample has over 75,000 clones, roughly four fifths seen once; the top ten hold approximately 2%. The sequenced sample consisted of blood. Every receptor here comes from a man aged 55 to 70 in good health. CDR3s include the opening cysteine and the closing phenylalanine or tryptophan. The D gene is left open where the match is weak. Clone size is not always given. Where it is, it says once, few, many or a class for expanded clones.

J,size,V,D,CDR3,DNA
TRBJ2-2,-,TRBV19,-,CASSPNRQTTGELFF,TGTGCCAGTAGTCCCAACCGACAAACTACCGGGGAGCTGTTTTTT
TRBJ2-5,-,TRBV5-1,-,CASSFGGGREETQYF,TGCGCCAGCAGCTTCGGAGGGGGCCGGGAAGAGACCCAGTACTTC
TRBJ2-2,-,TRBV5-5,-,CASSLNPGTENTGELFF,TGTGCCAGCAGCCTAAATCCCGGGACCGAGAACACCGGGGAGCTGTTTTTT
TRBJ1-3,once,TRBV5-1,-,CASSFPGNTIYF,TGCGCCAGCAGCTTCCCTGGAAACACCATATATTTT
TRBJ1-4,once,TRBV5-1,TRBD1,CASSLAMGQLEKLFF,TGCGCCAGCAGCTTGGCAATGGGACAGCTTGAAAAACTGTTTTTT
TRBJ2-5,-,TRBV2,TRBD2,CASRLRTSGRGRETQYF,TGTGCCAGCAGACTCAGGACTAGCGGGAGAGGAAGAGAGACCCAGTACTTC
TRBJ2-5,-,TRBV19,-,CASSPRTKGEAQYF,TGTGCCAGTAGTCCGCGGACCAAGGGTGAGGCCCAGTACTTC
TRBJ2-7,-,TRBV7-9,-,CASSIDKGLSYEQYF,TGTGCCAGCAGCATCGACAAGGGACTCTCCTACGAGCAGTACTTC
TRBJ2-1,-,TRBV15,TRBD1,CATSRPPQGPSNEQFF,TGTGCCACCAGCAGGCCCCCACAGGGGCCATCCAATGAGCAGTTCTTC
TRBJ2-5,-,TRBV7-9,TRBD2,CASSLGVPVGLAQETQYF,TGTGCCAGCAGCTTAGGAGTTCCAGTGGGACTAGCGCAAGAGACCCAGTACTTC
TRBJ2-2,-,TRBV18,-,CASSPPRGPTGELFF,TGTGCCAGCTCACCCCCCAGGGGCCCCACCGGGGAGCTGTTTTTT
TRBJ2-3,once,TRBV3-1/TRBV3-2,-,CASSQDELNTQYF,TGTGCCAGCAGCCAAGATGAACTAAATACGCAGTATTTT
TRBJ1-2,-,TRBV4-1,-,CASSQTTRQRADYGYTF,TGCGCCAGCAGCCAAACCACGAGACAGAGGGCGGACTATGGCTACACCTTC
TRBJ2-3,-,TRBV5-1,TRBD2,CASRKTSGADTQYF,TGCGCCAGCAGAAAGACTAGCGGGGCAGATACGCAGTATTTT
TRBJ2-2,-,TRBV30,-,CAWSTGTNTGELFF,TGTGCCTGGAGTACGGGGACGAACACCGGGGAGCTGTTTTTT
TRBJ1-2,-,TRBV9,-,CASSLWTAAGGYGYTF,TGTGCCAGCAGCCTATGGACCGCCGCCGGGGGATATGGCTACACCTTC
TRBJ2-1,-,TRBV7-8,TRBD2,CASSLVAGGTYNEQFF,TGTGCCAGCAGCTTAGTTGCGGGAGGGACTTACAATGAGCAGTTCTTC
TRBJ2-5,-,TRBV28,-,CASSLARKPQETQYF,TGTGCCAGCAGTCTTGCTAGGAAACCCCAAGAGACCCAGTACTTC
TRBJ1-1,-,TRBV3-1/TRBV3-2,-,CASSPSVGAQVAFF,TGTGCCAGCAGCCCTAGCGTGGGGGCGCAGGTCGCTTTCTTT
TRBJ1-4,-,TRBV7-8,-,CASSSTDATNEKLFF,TGTGCCAGCAGCTCGACGGACGCAACTAATGAAAAACTGTTTTTT
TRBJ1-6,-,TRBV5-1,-,CASSGGTSTGSPLHF,TGCGCCAGCAGCGGCGGGACTTCCACAGGTTCACCCCTCCACTTT
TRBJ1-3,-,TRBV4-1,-,CASSPRPVLDQSSGNTIYF,TGCGCCAGCAGCCCTCGCCCCGTTTTGGATCAGTCTTCTGGAAACACCATATATTTT
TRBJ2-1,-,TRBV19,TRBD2,CASSTSTSGSDEQFF,TGTGCCAGTAGTACCTCGACTAGCGGGAGCGATGAGCAGTTCTTC
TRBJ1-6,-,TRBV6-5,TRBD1,CATKGSGQPNSPLHF,TGTGCCACCAAGGGTTCGGGACAGCCTAATTCACCCCTCCACTTT
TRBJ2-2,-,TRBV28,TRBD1,CASRSTGGRNTGELFF,TGTGCCAGCAGATCTACAGGGGGCAGAAACACCGGGGAGCTGTTTTTT
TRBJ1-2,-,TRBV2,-,CASSEDNYGYTF,TGTGCCAGCAGTGAGGACAACTATGGCTACACCTTC
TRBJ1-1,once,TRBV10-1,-,CASSEIGTEAFF,TGCGCCAGCAGTGAAATAGGGACTGAAGCTTTCTTT
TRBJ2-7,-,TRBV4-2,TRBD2,CASSQIGTSGIFYEQYF,TGTGCCAGCAGCCAGATCGGGACTAGCGGGATCTTCTACGAGCAGTACTTC
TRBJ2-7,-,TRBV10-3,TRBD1,CAISTGTGGSEQYF,TGTGCCATCAGCACCGGGACAGGGGGCAGCGAGCAGTACTTC
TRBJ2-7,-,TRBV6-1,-,CASSDGDSYEQYF,TGTGCCAGCAGTGACGGGGACTCCTACGAGCAGTACTTC
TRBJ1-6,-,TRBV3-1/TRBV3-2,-,CASSLGAPGRDSPLHF,TGTGCCAGCAGCCTGGGGGCGCCAGGGAGGGATTCACCCCTCCACTTT
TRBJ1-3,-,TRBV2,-,CASSGESSGNTIYF,TGTGCCAGCAGCGGGGAAAGCTCTGGAAACACCATATATTTT
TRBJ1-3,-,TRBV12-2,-,CASRFTQGCGNTIYF,TGTGCAAGTCGCTTCACCCAGGGGTGCGGAAACACCATATATTTT
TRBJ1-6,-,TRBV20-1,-,CSASRGPARSYNSPLHF,TGCAGTGCTAGTCGGGGACCTGCCCGGTCCTATAATTCACCCCTCCACTTT
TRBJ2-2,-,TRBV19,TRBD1,CASRAPGTGGFGELFF,TGTGCCAGTAGGGCCCCCGGGACAGGGGGCTTCGGGGAGCTGTTTTTT
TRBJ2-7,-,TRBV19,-,CASSIDGGFSYEQYF,TGTGCCAGTAGTATAGATGGGGGTTTCTCCTACGAGCAGTACTTC
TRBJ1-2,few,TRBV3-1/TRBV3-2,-,CASSQAGLGYTF,TGTGCCAGCAGCCAAGCTGGTCTAGGCTACACCTTC
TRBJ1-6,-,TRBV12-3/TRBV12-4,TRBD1,CASSGQVGSPLHF,TGTGCCAGCAGTGGACAGGTCGGTTCACCCCTCCACTTT
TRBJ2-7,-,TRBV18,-,CASSPEDSGYEQYF,TGTGCCAGCTCACCAGAGGACAGTGGCTACGAGCAGTACTTC
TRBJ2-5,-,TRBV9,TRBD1,CASSVGGTGRGETQYF,TGTGCCAGCAGCGTCGGGGGGACAGGGCGCGGAGAGACCCAGTACTTC
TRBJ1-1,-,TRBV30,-,CAYQAGLGRRTEAFF,TGTGCCTACCAGGCGGGCCTCGGGCGGCGCACTGAAGCTTTCTTT
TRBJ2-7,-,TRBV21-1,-,CASSKVGRGSNEQYF,-
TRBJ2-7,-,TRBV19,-,CASTPFHGESIGIYEQYF,TGTGCCAGTACCCCTTTCCACGGGGAATCAATAGGCATCTACGAGCAGTACTTC
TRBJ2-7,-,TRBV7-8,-,CASSLSRGVSYEQYF,TGTGCCAGCAGCTTAAGCAGAGGGGTCTCCTACGAGCAGTACTTC
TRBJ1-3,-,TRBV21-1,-,CASSKPLRKADRSGNTIYF,TGTGCCAGCAGCAAACCTCTCCGGAAGGCGGACCGCTCTGGAAACACCATATATTTT
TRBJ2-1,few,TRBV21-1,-,CASSKVDRAYNEQFF,TGTGCCAGCAGCAAAGTGGACAGGGCATACAATGAGCAGTTCTTC
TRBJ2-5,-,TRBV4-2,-,CASSQEGGAETQYF,TGTGCCAGCAGCCAAGAGGGGGGAGCGGAGACCCAGTACTTC
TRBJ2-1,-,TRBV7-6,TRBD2,CASSLRSGTVDEQFF,TGTGCCAGCAGCCTTAGGAGCGGGACCGTCGATGAGCAGTTCTTC
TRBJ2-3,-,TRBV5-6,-,CASSLDGGRGDTQYF,TGTGCCAGCAGCTTGGACGGGGGCCGGGGAGATACGCAGTATTTT